The text below deals with one T cell receptor beta chain. TCRdb redid the calling of the 5' RACE reads with MiXCR, one entry per CDR3 protein. Of about 32,000 distinct CDR3 sequences in the sample, around 22% are singletons; the top ten hold roughly 4%. This CDR3 has 17 residues. V gave up 2 bases and J gave up 4 bases; unmatched junction bases: 15. The germline V gene encodes CDR1 DFQATT and CDR2 SNEGSKA (reference sequence). The chain is built from TRBV20-1 and TRBJ2-7, with 9 bases matching TRBD1. Material: memory CD4+ T cells sorted from blood. As to subset: memory CD4+ T cells, CD4+CD45RO+CD25-. This sequence originates from a female donor with breast cancer. CDR3 sequence: CSARPQIRDRAFYEQYF. The CDR3 DNA reads TGCAGTGCTAGACCTCAGATCCGGGACAGGGCATTTTACGAGCAGTACTTC.